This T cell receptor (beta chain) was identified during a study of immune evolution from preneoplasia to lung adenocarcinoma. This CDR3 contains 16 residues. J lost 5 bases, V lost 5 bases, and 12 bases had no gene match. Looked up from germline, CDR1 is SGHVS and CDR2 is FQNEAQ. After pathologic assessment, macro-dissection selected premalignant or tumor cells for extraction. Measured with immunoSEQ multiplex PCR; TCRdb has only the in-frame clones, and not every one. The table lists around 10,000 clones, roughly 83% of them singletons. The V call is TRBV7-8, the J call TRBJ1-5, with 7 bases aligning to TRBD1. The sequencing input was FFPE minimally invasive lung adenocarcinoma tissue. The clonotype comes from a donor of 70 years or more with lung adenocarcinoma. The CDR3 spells CASSHYRDRLYQPQHF. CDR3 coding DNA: TGTGCCAGCAGCCATTACCGGGACAGACTATATCAGCCCCAGCATTTT.